The 5 T cell receptor beta chains below come from one sample, sequenced in a study of shared clonotypes between healthy human individuals. Sequencing used immunoSEQ multiplex PCR; TCRdb keeps in-frame clones, though not all of them. The sample consists of under 1,900,000 clones, approximately 98.5% of them appearing once. The sample comprised naive CD4+ T cells sorted from blood. Subset meaning: CD45RA+ positively selected. The receptors come from a man younger than 40 in good health.

This chain joins TRBV14 and TRBJ2-7; D is unclear. Germline V gene data show CDR1 as SGHDN and CDR2 as FVKESK. This CDR3 contains 12 residues. V lost 1 base and J lost 6, with 7 bases in between. The CDR3 nucleotides read TGTGCCAGCAGCCAAGCCCAGTTCGAGCAGTACTTC. It encodes CASSQAQFEQYF.

The V and J genes are TRBV12-5 and TRBJ2-5, with 11 bases lining up with TRBD2. The CDR3 consists of 15 residues. Germline CDR1 and CDR2: LGHNT and FRNRAP. The V and J ends lost 4 bases and 2 bases, in that order; junction bases with no gene match: 3. CDR3 coding DNA: TGTGCTAGTGGTTGGGGACTAGCGGATCAAGAGACCCAGTACTTC. It encodes CASGWGLADQETQYF.

The V and J genes are TRBV7-9 and TRBJ2-7, with D perhaps matching TRBD1 or TRBD2 (5 bases each). The CDR3 is 13 amino acids. V was shortened by 5 bases and J by 7 bases, with 15 bases between the two germline ends. The germline gives CDR1 SEHNR, CDR2 FQNEAQ (reference sequence). CDR3: CASSRGVAIEQYF. CDR3 coding DNA: TGTGCCAGCAGCCGAGGGGTGGCAATTGAGCAGTACTTC.

The CDR3 reads CSVVGGVARFEQYF. CDR3 nucleotide sequence: TGCAGCGTTGTTGGGGGAGTCGCACGCTTCGAGCAGTACTTC. The genes are TRBV29-1 and TRBJ2-7, with D possibly called TRBD1 or TRBD2 (5 bases each). The germline V gene has CDR1 SQVTM and CDR2 ANQGSEA. This CDR3 contains 14 residues. Trimming pared 4 bases from V and 6 bases from J, leaving 19 bases between.

V and J are TRBV28 and TRBJ2-5; the match to TRBD1 covers 7 bases. This CDR3 contains 13 residues. Germline assignment: CDR1 MDHEN and CDR2 SYDVKM. The J segment lost 7 bases and the V segment lost 6 bases, leaving 8 bases of the junction unmatched. The CDR3 nucleotides read TGTGCCAGCAGATGGAGACAGGGTGGGACCCAGTACTTC. This codes for CASRWRQGGTQYF.